A single sample gave rise to the 5 T cell receptor beta chains below, sequenced in a study of early stage breast cancer tumors. Repertoires were generated with immunoSEQ multiplex PCR, while TCRdb's copy carries only in-frame clones and drops some. The table lists approximately 33,000 clones, around 75% of them singletons. The material sequenced was blood. Source of these receptors: a person aged 35-55 years with breast cancer.

The chain carries TRBV28 and TRBJ2-2; no clear D. Germline loops: CDR1 MDHEN, CDR2 SYDVKM. This CDR3 is built from 13 residues. The ends were cut back, 1 base at V and 6 bases at J, with 6 bases in the middle. As DNA, the CDR3 is TGTGCCAGCAGTTTATTCGGAGCCGGGGAGCTGTTTTTT. Residues: CASSLFGAGELFF.

The chain uses TRBV18 and TRBJ1-3; TRBD1 agrees at 8 bases. Per the germline V gene, CDR1 is KGHSH and CDR2 is LQKENI. The CDR3 loop spans 18 amino acids. The trim removed 0 bases at V and 3 bases at J, leaving 10 bases unmatched. CDR3 sequence: CASSPPSLQGAGGNTIYF. In nucleotides, the CDR3 is TGTGCCAGCTCACCACCATCGCTCCAGGGGGCAGGTGGAAACACCATATATTTT.

By proportion, this clone is medium-sized. V and J are TRBV29-1 and TRBJ1-1; 7 bases line up with TRBD1. V lost 7 bases, J lost 3 bases, and 5 bases stayed unmatched. The germline V gene has CDR1 SQVTM and CDR2 ANQGSEA. This CDR3 has 12 residues. The CDR3 DNA follows: TGCAGCGCAAGACAGGGCGACACTGAAGCTTTCTTT. It translates to CSARQGDTEAFF.

The chain joins TRBV11-3 to TRBJ2-7, with D possibly being TRBD1 (5 bases). This CDR3 is built from 14 residues. V lost 3 bases and J lost 2, with 11 bases in between. Germline V CDR1 and CDR2: SGHNT, YENEEA. The CDR3 loop is CASSLFQGAYEQYF. CDR3 sequence (DNA): TGTGCCAGCAGCTTGTTCCAGGGCGCCTACGAGCAGTACTTC.

The chain combines TRBV2 with TRBJ2-1; 11 positions match TRBD2. There are 14 residues in the CDR3. The germline V gene encodes CDR1 SNHLY and CDR2 FYNNEI. The V segment lost 7 bases and the J segment 8 bases; nucleotides outside the gene matches: 7. CDR3 residues: CASTPGLAGYEQFF. Here the CDR3 DNA reads TGTGCCAGCACTCCCGGACTAGCGGGCTATGAGCAGTTCTTC.